The T cell receptor (beta chain) described here comes from a study of molecular identifiers for immune sequencing clone quantification. Previously described methods and listed TCR primers were employed for the bulk TCR libraries. Each CDR3 protein is one row after TCRdb ran MiXCR on the PCR reads. The sample includes around 480,000 distinct CDR3 sequences, 20% to 25% of them seen just once. This clonotype was recorded a few times. Trimming took 4 bases from V and 2 from J, leaving 13 bases between them. The V gene's germline CDR1 is SGHNT and CDR2 YYREEE (reference sequence). The CDR3 is 14 residues long. Sorting captured naive CD8 T cells as CD8+CD4-CCR7+CD45RA+.

Sequenced input: naive CD8+ T cells from blood, with Jurkat cell RNA spiked in. As for subset: FACS-sorted CD8+CD4-CCR7+CD45RA+ naive T cells. This receptor was identified in a human donor in good health. Some libraries in this study had Jurkat cell RNA spiked in. The rearrangement uses TRBV5-4 and TRBJ2-7, with D possibly being TRBD1 (5 bases). CDR3 DNA sequence: TGTGCCAGCAGCACCAGACAGAACGCCTACGAGCAGTACTTC. Amino acid sequence: CASSTRQNAYEQYF.